Listed here are 22 T cell receptor beta chains from one sample, sequenced in a study of T cell repertoires in aging, cancer and after chemotherapy. A mixed TRB-A/B primer pool amplified rearranged TRB by multiplex touch-down PCR. Via MiXCR, TCRdb re-called the multiplex PCR reads, giving one row per CDR3 protein. Of approximately 3,000 distinct CDR3 sequences listed, about a quarter are singletons. Peripheral blood genomic DNA, not sorted cells or RNA, was the template. Sequenced: blood. Receptors originate from a human donor in good health.

This clonotype is termed medium-sized (0.01 to 0.1%). The CDR3 bases are TGTGCCAGCAGTCAACGACAGGAGGGCTATGGCTACACCTTC. Its translation is CASSQRQEGYGYTF. The chain is built from TRBV27 and TRBJ1-2, with TRBD1 as a possible D gene (6 bases). CDR1 and CDR2 (germline): MNHEY, SMNVEV (reference sequence). The CDR3 totals 14 residues. The V and J ends lost 5 bases and 4 bases respectively, with 14 bases between them.

This clonotype is medium-sized in the sample. This rearrangement joins TRBV12-3 or TRBV12-4 to TRBJ2-7; 10 bases agree with TRBD1. The CDR3 length is 14 residues. After removal of 6 bases from V and 1 base from J, the junction contained 3 bases not matched to a gene. The CDR3 sequence is CASRRQGASYEQYF. The CDR3 DNA follows: TGTGCCAGCAGAAGACAGGGGGCATCCTACGAGCAGTACTTC.

This clonotype came up a few times. The chain links TRBV7-9 to TRBJ2-5, with TRBD1 matching over 10 bases. Germline CDR1 SEHNR, CDR2 FQNEAQ (reference sequence). This CDR3 region has 14 residues. J was trimmed by 5 bases and V by 5 bases; bases with no gene match: 5. The CDR3 here is CASSARTGGETQYF. CDR3 in DNA: TGTGCCAGCAGCGCCCGGACAGGGGGTGAGACCCAGTACTTC.

Within the sample, this clonotype is medium-sized. V gene TRBV19 combines with J gene TRBJ2-7, with D possibly TRBD1 on 6 matching bases. CDR1 is LNHDA, CDR2 SQIVND, per germline (reference sequence). V was pared by 3 bases and J by 6 bases, with 18 bases between. CDR3 size: 15 residues. CDR3 DNA sequence: TGTGCCAGTAGTATTGGACAGATGGGTCCCGTCGAGCAGTACTTC. Translation gives CASSIGQMGPVEQYF.

V usage is TRBV6-5 and J usage is TRBJ2-5; D might be TRBD1 (6 bases). Germline values: CDR1 MNHEY, CDR2 SVGAGI. The CDR3 length is 17 residues. Trimming took 4 bases from V and 3 from J, leaving 21 bases between them. The CDR3 DNA follows: TGTGCCAGCAGTTTTACTTGGGATTTACAGGGTAAAGAGACCCAGTACTTC. Amino acids: CASSFTWDLQGKETQYF.

By its share, this clonotype is medium-sized. CDR3 DNA: TGTGCCAGCGCCCCTACGGGAAACACCGAGACCCAGTACTTC. It encodes CASAPTGNTETQYF. This chain connects TRBV27 to TRBJ2-5; D might be TRBD2 (5 bases). V was cut by 8 bases and J by 5 bases, with 18 bases left in between. CDR3 length: 14 residues. The V gene's germline CDR1 is MNHEY and CDR2 SMNVEV (reference sequence).

This clonotype was observed a handful of times. V and J are TRBV6-1 and TRBJ2-5; 12 bases align to TRBD2. The ends lost 2 bases at V and 2 bases at J; junction bases unmatched: 0. The CDR3 sequence is 15 residues long. CDR1 and CDR2 from the germline V gene are MNHNS and SASEGT. CDR3 region: CASSELAGGQETQYF. The CDR3 bases are TGTGCCAGCAGTGAACTAGCGGGAGGGCAAGAGACCCAGTACTTC.

Remarks on this clonotype: Possible read error: a much larger clone is one base away. The chain links TRBV12-3 or TRBV12-4 to TRBJ1-5; D remains ambiguous. Deletions cut 7 bases from V and 3 bases from J, with 13 bases between. The CDR3 is made up of 14 amino acids. CDR3 DNA: TGTGCCAGCACACTGGGGAATATCAATCAGCCCCAGCATTTT. It encodes CASTLGNINQPQHF.

This clonotype was detected a few times. The V call is TRBV14, the J call TRBJ1-4; 9 bases fit TRBD1. Germline-derived CDR1 and CDR2 are SGHDN and FVKESK. This CDR3 is built from 16 residues. The V and J ends lost 4 bases and 8 bases, in that order; junction bases with no gene match: 11. CDR3 DNA: TGTGCCAGCAGCCGGACCGGGACAGGGTTGGAGGAAAAACTGTTTTTT. Protein product: CASSRTGTGLEEKLFF. Filled out from reference TRBV14 and TRBJ1-4, the complete variable domain reads EAGVTQFPSHSVIEKGQTVTLRCDPISGHDNLYWYRRVMGKEIKFLLHFVKESKQDESGMPNNRFLAERTGGTYSTLKVQPAELEDSGVYFCASSRTGTGLEEKLFFGSGTQLSVL.

This CDR3 is CASSLASSEGKQYF. As DNA, the CDR3 is TGTGCCAGCAGCTTAGCGAGTTCCGAGGGGAAGCAGTACTTC. The chain is built from TRBV7-9 and TRBJ2-7; D possibly uses TRBD1 or TRBD2 (5 bases each). The CDR3 is 14 residues long. Germline-derived CDR1 and CDR2 are SEHNR and FQNEAQ (reference sequence). The V end was cut by 0 bases, the J end by 8 bases, with 14 bases between.

This clonotype qualifies as medium-sized. V gene TRBV19 combines with J gene TRBJ2-7, with TRBD1 as a possible D gene (5 bases). CDR3 length equals 15 residues. In germline, CDR1 is LNHDA, CDR2 SQIVND (reference sequence). Trimming removed 1 base from V and 3 bases from J, with 13 bases in between. The DNA of the CDR3 is TGTGCCAGTAGTATAGTGGCTAGGGGAAACTACGAGCAGTACTTC. It encodes CASSIVARGNYEQYF. The full variable domain, rest sourced from reference TRBV19 and TRBJ2-7, is DGGITQSPKYLFRKEGQNVTLSCEQNLNHDAMYWYRQDPGQGLRLIYYSQIVNDFQKGDIAEGYSVSREKKESFPLTVTSAQKNPTAFYLCASSIVARGNYEQYFGPGTRLTVT.

Concerning this clonotype itself: A much larger clone is a single base away; this may be a read error. The chain is built from TRBV5-5 and TRBJ2-3, with 7 bases aligning to TRBD1. The ends lost 6 bases at V and 2 bases at J; junction bases unmatched: 6. This CDR3 has 14 amino acids. The germline V gene encodes CDR1 SGHKS and CDR2 YYEKEE (reference sequence). The DNA for the CDR3 is TGTGCCAGCAACCGGGACAGCTACACAGATACGCAGTATTTT. Translating gives CASNRDSYTDTQYF.

The chain has TRBV7-2 and TRBJ2-2; no definite D call. V shed 6 bases and J shed 7 bases, with 6 bases lying between them. This CDR3 is 11 amino acids long. Looked up from germline, CDR1 is SGHTA and CDR2 is FQGNSA. The CDR3 DNA sequence: TGTGCCAGCAGATCGGGCGGGGAGCTGTTTTTT. Amino acids: CASRSGGELFF.

Judged by abundance, this clonotype is medium-sized. V is TRBV27 and J is TRBJ2-7; 8 bases are a match to TRBD2. Germline V gives CDR1 MNHEY, CDR2 SMNVEV (reference sequence). The V gene end was trimmed by 2 bases and the J gene end by 7 bases; junction bases not matched to a gene: 10. This CDR3 comprises 15 residues. CDR3 sequence (DNA): TGTGCCAGCAGTTTAAGCGGGGGATATGCTAGGGAGCAGTACTTC. Translating gives CASSLSGGYAREQYF.

The chain employs TRBV12-3 or TRBV12-4 and TRBJ2-1, with 10 bases lining up with TRBD2. The junction had 32 bases not matched to a gene; V was cut back by 6 bases and J by 12 bases. The CDR3 sequence is 21 residues long. CDR3 region: CASSPRGGLSLAGAVSIGQFF. CDR3 DNA: TGTGCCAGCAGCCCTCGCGGGGGCTTAAGTCTAGCGGGAGCTGTCAGTATTGGGCAGTTCTTC.

This clonotype was seen just once. The CDR3 region has the DNA TGCAGTGGCATACCAGGGGTGGGTATTAATGAGCAGTTCTTC. Protein sequence: CSGIPGVGINEQFF. The V gene is TRBV20-1, the J gene TRBJ2-1; D possibly corresponds to TRBD1 (6 bases). In germline, CDR1 is DFQATT, CDR2 SNEGSKA (reference sequence). The CDR3 is 14 residues long. The V end lost 7 bases, the J end lost 7 bases, and 20 bases lay between the germline ends.

This clonotype was counted a single time. This chain links TRBV5-6 with TRBJ2-2; TRBD2 matches 11 bases. Per germline, CDR1 SGHDT and CDR2 YYEEEE. Trimming at V came to 2 bases and at J to 5 bases, leaving 5 bases not matched to a gene. The CDR3 is made up of 16 amino acids. The CDR3 DNA sequence: TGTGCCAGCAGCTTTATGACTAGCGGGATGACCGGGGAGCTGTTTTTT. Encoded protein: CASSFMTSGMTGELFF.

Concerning this clonotype itself: A single base separates this from a much larger clone, so it may be a read error. This chain joins TRBV6-5 and TRBJ2-3; 8 bases fit TRBD1. The CDR3 loop spans 16 amino acids. The V gene end was trimmed by 6 bases and the J gene end by 0 bases; junction bases not matched to a gene: 8. Germline V lookup: CDR1 MNHEY, CDR2 SVGAGI. CDR3 DNA: TGTGCCAGCAGCCGACCCGGGACAGGAAGCACAGATACGCAGTATTTT. This gives the protein CASSRPGTGSTDTQYF.

The chain couples TRBV6-4 to TRBJ1-2; D unclear. V shed 6 bases and J shed 7 bases, with 3 bases lying between them. The CDR3 covers 9 residues. CDR1 and CDR2 (germline): MRHNA, SNTAGT. DNA for the CDR3: TGTGCCAGCAGCGGTGGCTACACCTTC. It encodes CASSGGYTF.

By sample share, this clonotype is medium-sized. V usage is TRBV6-5 and J usage is TRBJ2-7, with unresolved D. The V and J ends lost 6 bases and 2 bases respectively, with 14 bases between them. The CDR3 contains 14 residues. The germline V gene has CDR1 MNHEY and CDR2 SVGAGI. The CDR3 DNA sequence: TGTGCCAGCAGCGCCCGTTCGTTCCCCTACGAGCAGTACTTC. Translating it yields CASSARSFPYEQYF.

By proportion, this clonotype is medium-sized. This chain links TRBV24-1 with TRBJ2-2; D is ambiguous. Trimming pared 3 bases from V and 3 bases from J, leaving 7 bases between. The CDR3 runs to 14 residues. CDR1 is KGHDR and CDR2 is SFDVKD in the germline V gene. Written as DNA, the CDR3 is TGTGCCACCAGTGATCGTAGGCACACCGGGGAGCTGTTTTTT. Encoded protein: CATSDRRHTGELFF.

The chain has TRBV5-1 and TRBJ2-1, with D tentatively TRBD1 (6 bases). V was pared by 4 bases and J by 5 bases, with 13 bases between. Germline V gene data show CDR1 as SGHRS and CDR2 as YFSETQ. The CDR3 length is 14 residues. The CDR3 sequence: CASSPLGGNNEQFF. CDR3 bases: TGCGCCAGCAGCCCCCTAGGGGGTAACAATGAGCAGTTCTTC.